Each of the 29 T cell receptor beta chains below was sequenced from the same sample in a study of blood T cell repertoires in COVID-19. TCRdb's copy holds only in-frame clones and misses some; the assay was immunoSEQ multiplex PCR. The sample shows around 150,000 clones, over 80% of them seen only once. Sequenced input: PBMCs or T cells enriched from blood (not recorded which). These receptors all come from a woman aged 40 to 55 who had recovered from COVID-19.

The J gene is TRBJ2-5, the V gene TRBV30; tentatively, D is TRBD2 (6 bases). Trimming took 3 bases from V and 5 from J, leaving 10 bases between them. CDR3 length: 12 amino acids. Germline V gene data show CDR1 as GTSNPN and CDR2 as SVGIG (reference sequence). The CDR3 DNA sequence: TGTGCCTGGAGCAGTGGGGGGGAGACCCAGTACTTC. Translating gives CAWSSGGETQYF.

The rearrangement links TRBV25-1 to TRBJ2-1; 11 bases align to TRBD1. Trimming at V came to 9 bases and at J to 10 bases, leaving 8 bases not matched to a gene. Germline lookup yields CDR1 MGHDK and CDR2 SYGVNS. The CDR3 runs 13 residues. The CDR3 nucleotides read TGTGCCAGTTCCGGGACAGGGGGTTCGGAGCAGTTCTTC. Its translation is CASSGTGGSEQFF.

V gene TRBV9 combines with J gene TRBJ1-6, with 12 positions matching TRBD1. This CDR3 contains 15 residues. The trim removed 4 bases at V and 10 bases at J, leaving 6 bases unmatched. Per the germline V gene, CDR1 is SGDLS and CDR2 is YYNGEE. The CDR3 nucleotides are TGTGCCAGCAGCCCGGGACAGGGGGCCGAATCACCCCTCCACTTT. This encodes CASSPGQGAESPLHF.

V and J are TRBV9 and TRBJ1-6, with 7 bases aligning to TRBD1. V gave up 4 bases and J gave up 7 bases; unmatched junction bases: 11. The CDR3 sequence is 16 residues long. CDR1 is SGDLS, CDR2 YYNGEE, per germline. The CDR3 loop is CASSPRQGTGNSPLHF. CDR3 in DNA: TGTGCCAGCAGCCCCCGACAGGGTACGGGAAATTCACCCCTCCACTTT. The full variable domain, its missing parts supplied by reference TRBV9 and TRBJ1-6, is DSGVTQTPKHLITATGQRVTLRCSPRSGDLSVYWYQQSLDQGLQFLIQYYNGEERAKGNILERFSAQQFPDLHSELNLSSLELGDSALYFCASSPRQGTGNSPLHFGNGTRLTVT.

V and J are TRBV7-6 and TRBJ2-7, with TRBD2 identical over 13 bases. CDR3 length: 15 residues. Trimming at V came to 5 bases and at J to 3 bases, leaving 4 bases not matched to a gene. CDR1 is SGHVS and CDR2 is FNYEAQ in the germline V gene. The CDR3, as DNA: TGTGCCAGCAGCCTCCGGACTAGCGGGAGCTACGAGCAGTACTTC. Protein sequence: CASSLRTSGSYEQYF.

This clone was found once. The CDR3 region is CASSYAPGYEQYF. In DNA form, the CDR3 reads TGTGCCAGCAGTTACGCGCCGGGATACGAGCAGTACTTC. V usage is TRBV6-5 and J usage is TRBJ2-7, with D perhaps TRBD2 (5 bases). Trimming removed 2 bases from V and 4 bases from J, with 9 bases in between. CDR1 MNHEY and CDR2 SVGAGI come from the germline V gene. The CDR3 spans 13 residues.

The rearrangement uses TRBV30 and TRBJ1-4; 7 bases map to TRBD1. This CDR3 comprises 11 residues. V was clipped by 0 bases and J by 16 bases; unmatched bases: 5. CDR1 and CDR2 from the germline V gene are GTSNPN and SVGIG (reference sequence). The CDR3 nucleotides are TGTGCCTGGAGTGTTGGGACAGTCCCGTTTTTT. Translated: CAWSVGTVPFF.

The rearrangement links TRBV5-1 to TRBJ2-2; 9 bases are a match to TRBD1. The germline gives CDR1 SGHRS, CDR2 YFSETQ. The J segment lost 0 bases and the V segment lost 3 bases, leaving 0 bases of the junction unmatched. This CDR3 spans 15 amino acids. The CDR3 nucleotides read TGCGCCAGCAGCTGGGACAGGGCGAACACCGGGGAGCTGTTTTTT. This codes for CASSWDRANTGELFF.

The J gene is TRBJ1-1, the V gene TRBV5-8; the D gene is possibly TRBD1 (6 bases). V shed 0 bases and J shed 6 bases, with 18 bases lying between them. Germline lookup yields CDR1 SGHTS and CDR2 YDEGEE. This CDR3 region has 16 residues. CDR3 nucleotide sequence: TGTGCCAGCAGCTTGGCACTCAGGGGTATTCAGTCTGAAGCTTTCTTT. Protein sequence: CASSLALRGIQSEAFF.

The chain joins TRBV5-5 to TRBJ2-7, with D tentatively TRBD2 (6 bases). The V and J ends lost 6 bases and 5 bases respectively, with 21 bases between them. Germline values: CDR1 SGHKS, CDR2 YYEKEE (reference sequence). The CDR3 sequence is 15 residues long. The DNA for the CDR3 is TGTGCCAGCATCCCCGGGCAGGGAGGAACTGACGAGCAGTACTTC. Its protein is CASIPGQGGTDEQYF.

This clone appeared a single time. The chain employs TRBV7-2 and TRBJ2-2, with D tentatively TRBD2 (7 bases). The germline V gene encodes CDR1 SGHTA and CDR2 FQGNSA. V was pared by 5 bases and J by 5 bases, with 15 bases between. The CDR3 has 15 amino acids. CDR3 sequence: CASSVVGGRTGELFF. As DNA, the CDR3 is TGTGCCAGCAGCGTAGTCGGGGGGCGAACCGGGGAGCTGTTTTTT.

The chain recombines TRBV19 with TRBJ2-7, with TRBD1 matching over 10 bases. This CDR3 region has 16 residues. Germline V lookup: CDR1 LNHDA, CDR2 SQIVND (reference sequence). J lost 2 bases, V lost 5 bases, and 9 bases had no gene match. CDR3 bases: TGTGCCAGTAGTTTGGACAGGGGGGCCGTCGCCTACGAGCAGTACTTC. Encoded protein: CASSLDRGAVAYEQYF. The full variable domain, its missing parts supplied by reference TRBV19 and TRBJ2-7, is DGGITQSPKYLFRKEGQNVTLSCEQNLNHDAMYWYRQDPGQGLRLIYYSQIVNDFQKGDIAEGYSVSREKKESFPLTVTSAQKNPTAFYLCASSLDRGAVAYEQYFGPGTRLTVT.

This clone has a handful of counts. This rearrangement joins TRBV19 to TRBJ1-2; TRBD1 matches at 8 bases. After removal of 7 bases from V and 5 bases from J, the junction contained 9 bases not matched to a gene. The CDR3 length is 14 residues. The V gene's germline CDR1 is LNHDA and CDR2 SQIVND (reference sequence). For the CDR3, the DNA is TGTGCCAGTACTGAAGGCAGGGGGCTTTATGGCTACACCTTC. Protein sequence: CASTEGRGLYGYTF.

V is TRBV9 and J is TRBJ2-6; D perhaps matches TRBD1 (6 bases). CDR1 and CDR2 (germline): SGDLS, YYNGEE. This CDR3 contains 17 residues. V was pared by 3 bases and J by 4 bases, with 17 bases between. CDR3 DNA sequence: TGTGCCAGCAGCGAGGGGTCAGGGGCGCACGGGGCCAACGTCCTGACTTTC. Translating gives CASSEGSGAHGANVLTF.

This clone has a single count. The chain has TRBV5-6 and TRBJ1-2; D unresolved. The ends were cut back, 4 bases at V and 2 bases at J, with 9 bases in the middle. The germline V gene encodes CDR1 SGHDT and CDR2 YYEEEE. The CDR3 spans 13 residues. The CDR3, as DNA: TGTGCCAGCAGCCCGGGTCTAAACTATGGCTACACCTTC. Its protein is CASSPGLNYGYTF. Using reference TRBV5-6 and TRBJ1-2 for the parts outside the CDR3, the full variable domain is DAGVTQSPTHLIKTRGQQVTLRCSPKSGHDTVSWYQQALGQGPQFIFQYYEEEERQRGNFPDRFSGHQFPNYSSELNVNALLLGDSALYLCASSPGLNYGYTFGSGTRLTVV.

This rearrangement joins TRBV19 to TRBJ1-2, with D maybe TRBD1 (6 bases). Germline V CDR1 and CDR2: LNHDA, SQIVND (reference sequence). The V end was cut by 8 bases, the J end by 4 bases, with 14 bases between. This CDR3 has 13 residues. The CDR3 sequence is CASAEGGPYGYTF. CDR3 DNA: TGTGCCAGTGCTGAGGGGGGGCCCTATGGCTACACCTTC.

The chain combines TRBV11-2 with TRBJ1-4; a possible D gene is TRBD1 (5 bases). CDR1 is SGHAT, CDR2 FQNNGV, per germline. The CDR3 covers 14 residues. Trimming pared 3 bases from V and 7 bases from J, leaving 12 bases between. The CDR3 spells CASSFRTSSEKLFF. DNA for the CDR3: TGTGCCAGCAGCTTTAGGACATCCAGTGAAAAACTGTTTTTT.

This chain joins TRBV5-1 and TRBJ2-3; possible D gene TRBD2, 6 bases. Per the germline V gene, CDR1 is SGHRS and CDR2 is YFSETQ. Deletions cut 6 bases from V and 0 bases from J, with 14 bases between. The CDR3 is 15 amino acids. The DNA of the CDR3 is TGCGCCAGCATTCCGGGGCGGGGAAGCACAGATACGCAGTATTTT. This encodes CASIPGRGSTDTQYF.

The chain has TRBV6-1 and TRBJ1-2; 7 bases align to TRBD1. Per germline, CDR1 MNHNS and CDR2 SASEGT. The CDR3 sequence is 15 residues long. V shed 1 base and J 4 bases; nucleotides not matched to a gene: 6. The CDR3 DNA follows: TGTGCCAGCAGTGAAGTTCTAGGGGGCGGCTATGGCTACACCTTC. It specifies CASSEVLGGGYGYTF.

This clone has more than one count but fewer than ten. V and J are TRBV7-9 and TRBJ2-2; 8 nucleotides align to TRBD1. There are 15 residues in the CDR3. V trimming: 6 bases; J trimming: 5 bases; junction bases outside the gene matches: 8. Germline assignment: CDR1 SEHNR and CDR2 FQNEAQ (reference sequence). CDR3 sequence (DNA): TGTGCCAGCAGATCCCAGGGGGCGTCTACCGGGGAGCTGTTTTTT. This translates into CASRSQGASTGELFF.

The rearrangement uses TRBV27 and TRBJ1-4, with 7 bases lining up with TRBD1. The germline V gene has CDR1 MNHEY and CDR2 SMNVEV (reference sequence). The CDR3 has 14 amino acids. The V segment lost 6 bases and the J segment 12 bases; nucleotides outside the gene matches: 13. CDR3 in amino acids: CASRQTGQVGELFF. CDR3 nucleotides: TGTGCCAGCAGACAAACCGGACAGGTCGGCGAACTGTTTTTT.

The table lists this clone with a few counts. The J gene is TRBJ2-5, the V gene TRBV29-1; possible D gene TRBD2, 5 bases. V lost 4 bases and J 3 bases, leaving 9 bases between the germline ends. Germline V gene lookup returns CDR1 SQVTM and CDR2 ANQGSEA. The CDR3 loop spans 12 amino acids. The CDR3 loop reads CSVGGEEETQYF. As DNA, the CDR3 is TGCAGCGTTGGGGGAGAGGAAGAGACCCAGTACTTC.

The rearrangement uses TRBV6-5 and TRBJ2-1; D is possibly TRBD1 (6 bases). Trimming left V 8 bases short and J 8 bases short, with 16 bases between. CDR3 length: 13 amino acids. The germline V gene has CDR1 MNHEY and CDR2 SVGAGI. CDR3 nucleotides: TGTGCCAGCCTTGGGCGTCAGGGGCATGAGCAGTTCTTC. It translates to CASLGRQGHEQFF.

This chain joins TRBV5-1 and TRBJ2-1; D is undetermined. Germline values: CDR1 SGHRS, CDR2 YFSETQ. This CDR3 has 14 amino acids. V gave up 0 bases and J gave up 3 bases, with 7 bases separating them. In DNA, the CDR3 is TGCGCCAGCAGCTTGGACGGTATCTACAATGAGCAGTTCTTC. This translates into CASSLDGIYNEQFF.

The V call is TRBV5-1, the J call TRBJ2-2, with 8 bases lining up with TRBD1. This CDR3 has 14 residues. J was trimmed by 1 base and V by 5 bases; bases with no gene match: 1. Germline V CDR1 and CDR2: SGHRS, YFSETQ. The DNA for the CDR3 is TGCGCCAGCAGGGGACAGGAGAACACCGGGGAGCTGTTTTTT. Translated: CASRGQENTGELFF.

The J gene is TRBJ1-3, the V gene TRBV9; D ambiguous. Trimming took 0 bases from V and 0 from J, leaving 7 bases between them. The CDR3 runs to 15 residues. CDR1 is SGDLS and CDR2 is YYNGEE in the germline V gene. CDR3 coding DNA: TGTGCCAGCAGCGTAGTGGGGAGCTCTGGAAACACCATATATTTT. Protein sequence: CASSVVGSSGNTIYF.

V is TRBV9 and J is TRBJ2-2; TRBD1 is a possible D gene (6 bases). V lost 4 bases to trimming and J lost 4 bases, with 14 bases between them. The CDR3 is 15 amino acids. Per germline, CDR1 SGDLS and CDR2 YYNGEE. DNA of the CDR3: TGTGCCAGCAGCTTAGGGGGAGTGGTCACCGGGGAGCTGTTTTTT. It yields the protein CASSLGGVVTGELFF. The whole variable domain, filled in from reference TRBV9 and TRBJ2-2, reads DSGVTQTPKHLITATGQRVTLRCSPRSGDLSVYWYQQSLDQGLQFLIQYYNGEERAKGNILERFSAQQFPDLHSELNLSSLELGDSALYFCASSLGGVVTGELFFGEGSRLTVL.

A single count supports this clone. This chain uses TRBV4-2 with TRBJ2-1, with 12 bases that match TRBD2. This CDR3 is built from 16 residues. V lost 3 bases, J lost 0 bases, and 0 bases stayed unmatched. Germline assignment: CDR1 LGHNA and CDR2 YNFKEQ. The CDR3 reads CASSQGLAGSYNEQFF. CDR3 in DNA: TGTGCCAGCAGCCAGGGACTAGCGGGCTCCTACAATGAGCAGTTCTTC.

V and J are TRBV5-6 and TRBJ1-5, with D maybe TRBD1 (5 bases). V shed 1 base and J shed 0 bases, with 8 bases lying between them. Germline V gene lookup returns CDR1 SGHDT and CDR2 YYEEEE. There are 15 residues in the CDR3. CDR3 protein: CASSLLRDSNQPQHF. The CDR3 DNA reads TGTGCCAGCAGCTTGCTCAGGGATAGCAATCAGCCCCAGCATTTT.